The 19 T cell receptor beta chains presented below share a single source sample, sequenced in a study of T-cell reconstitution after alpha-beta-depleted transplantation in children. Unique molecular identifiers were used in preparing the TCRbeta library. TCRdb re-derived calls from the PCR reads in MiXCR, one entry per CDR3 protein. The top ten clones hold less than 6% of a sample with 200,000 to 250,000 distinct CDR3 sequences, 9.7% of them seen once. Sequenced here: PBMCs from the stem cell graft donor, sampled from the stem cell graft. The source is a human donor who donated a stem cell graft to a child with SCID.

The genes are TRBV4-2 and TRBJ2-1; D may be TRBD2 (5 bases). Germline-derived CDR1 and CDR2 are LGHNA and YNFKEQ. This CDR3 is built from 15 residues. V was cut by 4 bases and J by 6 bases, with 16 bases left in between. CDR3 sequence: CASSPPSLLGNEQFF. The CDR3 nucleotides are TGTGCCAGCAGCCCCCCCTCCTTACTAGGCAATGAGCAGTTCTTC.

The chain couples TRBV5-1 to TRBJ2-2; D is unclear. Trimming took off 4 bases at V and 4 bases at J, with 14 bases between the two ends. The CDR3 is 15 amino acids. Germline V lookup: CDR1 SGHRS, CDR2 YFSETQ. Here the CDR3 reads CASSPGPEATGELFF. For the CDR3, the DNA is TGCGCCAGCAGCCCGGGCCCTGAGGCCACCGGGGAGCTGTTTTTT.

This clonotype was picked up a small number of times. V usage is TRBV20-1 and J usage is TRBJ2-3, with 11 bases identical to TRBD2. The V and J ends lost 2 bases and 0 bases, in that order; junction bases with no gene match: 1. Germline lookup yields CDR1 DFQATT and CDR2 SNEGSKA (reference sequence). The CDR3 length is 15 residues. DNA of the CDR3: TGCAGTGCTAGATCTAGCGGGGGGAGCACAGATACGCAGTATTTT. Amino acid sequence: CSARSSGGSTDTQYF.

The chain is built from TRBV19 and TRBJ2-7; TRBD1 is a possible D gene (6 bases). In germline, CDR1 is LNHDA, CDR2 SQIVND (reference sequence). The length of the CDR3 is 15 residues. Trimming stripped 2 bases from V and 5 bases from J, with 16 bases between. CDR3 residues: CASSILRAGDDEQYF. In nucleotides, the CDR3 is TGTGCCAGTAGTATACTGCGGGCAGGGGACGACGAGCAGTACTTC.

This clonotype was detected many times. The J gene is TRBJ2-3, the V gene TRBV20-1, with D perhaps given as TRBD1 or TRBD2 (5 bases each). V lost 3 bases and J lost 1, with 14 bases in between. This CDR3 region has 15 residues. Germline V gives CDR1 DFQATT, CDR2 SNEGSKA (reference sequence). The CDR3 region has the DNA TGCAGTGCTAGCTCTTTAACGGGGCGCACAGATACGCAGTATTTT. Protein product: CSASSLTGRTDTQYF.

This clonotype was found many times. This chain joins TRBV12-3 or TRBV12-4 and TRBJ1-4; D remains ambiguous. The V end lost 3 bases, the J end lost 6 bases, and 5 bases lay between the germline ends. The CDR3 is 12 residues long. CDR3 nucleotide sequence: TGTGCCAGCAGTTTTACAGATGAAAAACTGTTTTTT. Translating gives CASSFTDEKLFF.

Many counts were recorded for this clonotype. Germline and junction disagree at one end, which may indicate a read error. The genes are TRBV7-9 and TRBJ1-1; D is possibly TRBD1 (5 bases). CDR3 length: 11 residues. Germline V gene lookup returns CDR1 SEHNR and CDR2 FQNEAQ (reference sequence). The chain's CDR3 is CASSLYQQASF. In DNA form, the CDR3 reads TGTGCCAGCAGCTTGTACCAACAGGCATCTTTT.

At least ten counts were recorded for this clonotype. The chain has TRBV19 and TRBJ2-5; D may be TRBD1 (6 bases). The CDR3 runs 15 residues. CDR1 LNHDA and CDR2 SQIVND come from the germline V gene (reference sequence). V lost 5 bases, J lost 2 bases, and 15 bases lay in between. Here the CDR3 DNA reads TGTGCCAGTAGTTTCTCCGGGACATTTCAAGAGACCCAGTACTTC. It specifies CASSFSGTFQETQYF. Full variable domain (remainder filled in from reference TRBV19 and TRBJ2-5): DGGITQSPKYLFRKEGQNVTLSCEQNLNHDAMYWYRQDPGQGLRLIYYSQIVNDFQKGDIAEGYSVSREKKESFPLTVTSAQKNPTAFYLCASSFSGTFQETQYFGPGTRLLVL.

This clonotype showed up many times. The chain couples TRBV18 to TRBJ2-1, with a possible D match to TRBD1 (5 bases). The CDR3 runs 18 residues. Trimming took off 6 bases at V and 2 bases at J, with 23 bases between the two ends. Germline V gene sequence: CDR1 KGHSH, CDR2 LQKENI. This CDR3 reads CASSPLFVGSRAYNEQFF. DNA of the CDR3: TGTGCCAGCTCGCCCCTCTTTGTCGGGTCCAGGGCCTACAATGAGCAGTTCTTC.

This clonotype has a count of ten or more. The CDR3 DNA reads as TGTGCCAGCAGCTTAGGTACCCCGGGACCTAATGAAAAACTGTTTTTT. This gives the protein CASSLGTPGPNEKLFF. This rearrangement joins TRBV7-9 to TRBJ1-4, with D possibly matching TRBD1 (5 bases). CDR1 and CDR2 from the germline V gene are SEHNR and FQNEAQ (reference sequence). The CDR3 contains 16 residues. Trimming left V 1 base short and J 3 bases short, with 12 bases between.

Many counts were recorded for this clonotype. CDR3 sequence reads: CASRLSLNTEAFF. The DNA of the CDR3 is TGCGCCAGCAGGCTATCCTTGAACACTGAAGCTTTCTTT. J is TRBJ1-1 and V is TRBV5-1; D call uncertain. Germline assignment: CDR1 SGHRS and CDR2 YFSETQ. V was trimmed by 5 bases and J by 0 bases, leaving 8 bases between them. The CDR3 totals 13 residues.

This clonotype came up many times. The chain joins TRBV18 to TRBJ2-3; 8 bases are a match to TRBD1. Germline V gene lookup returns CDR1 KGHSH and CDR2 LQKENI. V shed 6 bases and J 1 base; nucleotides not matched to a gene: 6. The length of the CDR3 is 15 residues. The chain's CDR3 is CASSQMTGGTDTQYF. The CDR3 coding sequence is TGTGCCAGCTCCCAGATGACAGGGGGCACAGATACGCAGTATTTT.

This clonotype was picked up many times. V gene TRBV12-3 or TRBV12-4 combines with J gene TRBJ2-7, with 7 bases fitting TRBD2. CDR3 length: 16 residues. The V segment lost 3 bases and the J segment 7 bases; nucleotides outside the gene matches: 15. CDR3: CASSFQLGGTGWEQYF. The CDR3 DNA reads TGTGCCAGCAGTTTTCAATTGGGAGGGACTGGATGGGAGCAGTACTTC.

This clonotype occurred many times. The J gene is TRBJ2-7, the V gene TRBV12-3 or TRBV12-4, with TRBD1 as a possible D gene (6 bases). Trimming took 1 base from V and 1 from J, leaving 14 bases between them. The CDR3 covers 16 residues. The CDR3 sequence: CASSLVQGLTSYEQYF. CDR3 in DNA: TGTGCCAGCAGTTTAGTGCAGGGGCTAACGTCCTACGAGCAGTACTTC.

This clonotype was recorded many times. The chain recombines TRBV5-1 with TRBJ2-1; TRBD2 might be the D (5 bases). The CDR3 sequence is 16 residues long. CDR1 is SGHRS, CDR2 YFSETQ, per germline. Between the trimmed V and J ends, which lost 0 bases and 0 bases, there was a span of 10 bases. DNA of the CDR3: TGCGCCAGCAGCTTGGCCCCTGGGAGCTCCTACAATGAGCAGTTCTTC. It yields the protein CASSLAPGSSYNEQFF. The full variable domain, its missing parts supplied by reference TRBV5-1 and TRBJ2-1, is KAGVTQTPRYLIKTRGQQVTLSCSPISGHRSVSWYQQTPGQGLQFLFEYFSETQRNKGNFPGRFSGRQFSNSRSEMNVSTLELGDSALYLCASSLAPGSSYNEQFFGPGTRLTVL.

This clonotype was detected many times. The V and J genes are TRBV9 and TRBJ1-1; D is perhaps TRBD1 (5 bases). The ends were cut back, 0 bases at V and 1 base at J, with 13 bases in the middle. The CDR3 length is 16 residues. Germline CDR1 reads SGDLS; CDR2 reads YYNGEE. The DNA for the CDR3 is TGTGCCAGCAGCGTAGGGGTCCAGGGAAGGAACACTGAAGCTTTCTTT. Amino acids: CASSVGVQGRNTEAFF.

This clonotype has more than one count but fewer than ten. This chain connects TRBV5-1 to TRBJ1-2, with 7 positions matching TRBD1. The V gene end was trimmed by 4 bases and the J gene end by 4 bases; junction bases not matched to a gene: 10. Germline V gene lookup returns CDR1 SGHRS and CDR2 YFSETQ. The CDR3 extends over 15 amino acids. The CDR3, as DNA: TGCGCCAGCAGCACAGAGGGACAGTCCTCCTATGGCTACACCTTC. Its translation is CASSTEGQSSYGYTF.

This clonotype was detected ten times or more. This chain uses TRBV28 with TRBJ2-3; 12 bases are shared with TRBD2. The CDR3 sequence is 14 residues long. Looked up from germline, CDR1 is MDHEN and CDR2 is SYDVKM. Trimming at V came to 11 bases and at J to 2 bases, leaving 5 bases not matched to a gene. CDR3: CAGASGGDTDTQYF. The CDR3 coding sequence is TGTGCCGGTGCTAGCGGGGGGGACACAGATACGCAGTATTTT.

This chain connects TRBV7-2 to TRBJ1-4, with 8 bases fitting TRBD1. The trim removed 5 bases at V and 5 bases at J, leaving 13 bases unmatched. The germline gives CDR1 SGHTA, CDR2 FQGNSA. The CDR3 length is 17 residues. The CDR3 nucleotides read TGTGCCAGCAGCCCGACAGGGGTCGCCACGAAAAATGAAAAACTGTTTTTT. This codes for CASSPTGVATKNEKLFF.